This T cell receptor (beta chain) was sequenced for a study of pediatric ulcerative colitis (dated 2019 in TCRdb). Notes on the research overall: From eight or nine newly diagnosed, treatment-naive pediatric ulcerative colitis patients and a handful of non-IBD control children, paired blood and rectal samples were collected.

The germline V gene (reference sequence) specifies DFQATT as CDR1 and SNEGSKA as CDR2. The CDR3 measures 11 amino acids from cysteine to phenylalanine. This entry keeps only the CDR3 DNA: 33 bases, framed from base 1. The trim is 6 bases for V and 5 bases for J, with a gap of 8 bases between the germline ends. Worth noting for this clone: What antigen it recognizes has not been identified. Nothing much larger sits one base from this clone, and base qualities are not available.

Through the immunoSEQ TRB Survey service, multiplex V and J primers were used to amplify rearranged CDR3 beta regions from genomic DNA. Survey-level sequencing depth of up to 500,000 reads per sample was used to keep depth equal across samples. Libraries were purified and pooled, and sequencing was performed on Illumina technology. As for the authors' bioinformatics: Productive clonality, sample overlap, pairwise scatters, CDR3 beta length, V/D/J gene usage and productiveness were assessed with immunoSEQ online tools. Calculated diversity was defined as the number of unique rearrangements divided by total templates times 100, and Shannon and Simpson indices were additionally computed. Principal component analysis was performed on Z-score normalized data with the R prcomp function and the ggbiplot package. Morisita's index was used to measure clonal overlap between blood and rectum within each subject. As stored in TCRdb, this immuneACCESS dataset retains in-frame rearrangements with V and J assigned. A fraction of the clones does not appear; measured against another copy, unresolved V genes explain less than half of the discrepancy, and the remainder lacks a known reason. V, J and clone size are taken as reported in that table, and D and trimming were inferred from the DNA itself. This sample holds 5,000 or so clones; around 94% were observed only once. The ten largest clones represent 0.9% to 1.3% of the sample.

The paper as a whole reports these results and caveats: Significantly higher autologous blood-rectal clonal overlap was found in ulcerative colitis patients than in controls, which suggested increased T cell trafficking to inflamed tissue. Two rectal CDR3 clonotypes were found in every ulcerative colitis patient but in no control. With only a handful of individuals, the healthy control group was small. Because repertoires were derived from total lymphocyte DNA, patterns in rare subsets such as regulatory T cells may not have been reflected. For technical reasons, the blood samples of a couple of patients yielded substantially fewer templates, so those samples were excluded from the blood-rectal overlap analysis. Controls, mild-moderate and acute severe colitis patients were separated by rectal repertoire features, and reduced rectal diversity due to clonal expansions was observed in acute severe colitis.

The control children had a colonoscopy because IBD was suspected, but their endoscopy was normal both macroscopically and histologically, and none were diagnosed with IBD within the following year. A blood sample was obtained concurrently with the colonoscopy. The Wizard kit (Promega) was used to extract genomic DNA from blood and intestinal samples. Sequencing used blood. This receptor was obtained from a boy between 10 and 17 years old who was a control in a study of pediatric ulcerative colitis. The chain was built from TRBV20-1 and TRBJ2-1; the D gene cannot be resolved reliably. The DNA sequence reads TGCAGTGCCCGGGCGGACAATGAGCAGTTCTTC. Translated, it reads CSARADNEQFF.